This T cell receptor (beta chain) was found in a study of radiation and T cells in renal cell carcinoma. Study background: Nephrectomy followed 15 Gy stereotactic body radiation by 4 weeks.

Whole-study results and caveats: From baseline, blood top tumor clonotypes peaked at 2 weeks post-radiation. Without pretreatment biopsies, baseline tumor clonotype presence was undetermined.

Sequencing used immunoSEQ multiplex PCR; TCRdb keeps in-frame clones, though not all of them. The table has 150,000 or so clones, 70% to 90% seen once; the top ten hold roughly 23%. Germline assignment: CDR1 MDHEN and CDR2 SYDVKM. V lost 2 bases to trimming and J lost 7 bases, with 14 bases between them. The length of the CDR3 is 15 residues. Indicated time point: baseline pretreatment blood. Treatment indicated: 15 Gy SBRT to primary tumor, nephrectomy 4 weeks later. Blood was sampled at baseline, 2 weeks and 4 weeks after SBRT. This clone was detected only a few times. Its target is not known. V usage is TRBV28 and J usage is TRBJ1-4; D might be TRBD1 (5 bases). The sample consisted of blood, taken from a patient whose treatment included radiotherapy and nephrectomy. The receptor was isolated from a woman between 50 and 59 years old with renal cell carcinoma. CDR3 DNA: TGTGCCAGCAGTTTAAAGGGGTCCCGGGGTGAAAAACTGTTTTTT. Protein sequence: CASSLKGSRGEKLFF.